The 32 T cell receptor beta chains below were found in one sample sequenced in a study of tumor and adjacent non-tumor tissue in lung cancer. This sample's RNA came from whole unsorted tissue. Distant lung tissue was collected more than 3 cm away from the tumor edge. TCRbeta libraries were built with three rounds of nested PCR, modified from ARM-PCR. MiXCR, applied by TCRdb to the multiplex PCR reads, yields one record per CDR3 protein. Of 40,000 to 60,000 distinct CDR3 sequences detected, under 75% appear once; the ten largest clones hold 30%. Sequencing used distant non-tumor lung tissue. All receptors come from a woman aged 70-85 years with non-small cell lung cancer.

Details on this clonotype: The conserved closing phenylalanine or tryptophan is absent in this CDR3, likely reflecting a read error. CDR3 loop: CASSREVGTQYL. The CDR3 DNA follows: TGTGCCAGCAGTCGGGAGGTGGGCACGCAGTATCTT. V is TRBV7-8 and J is TRBJ2-3, with TRBD2 identical over 7 bases. CDR3 length: 12 residues. Trimming took 6 bases from V and 9 from J; bases not matched to a gene: 6. Germline CDR1 reads SGHVS; CDR2 reads FQNEAQ.

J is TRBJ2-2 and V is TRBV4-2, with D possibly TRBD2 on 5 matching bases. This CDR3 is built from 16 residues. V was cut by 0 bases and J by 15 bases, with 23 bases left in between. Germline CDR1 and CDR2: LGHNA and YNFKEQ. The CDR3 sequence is CASSQEWATNTGEVFF. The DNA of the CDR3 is TGTGCCAGCAGCCAAGAATGGGCCACGAACACCGGGGAAGTGTTTTTT.

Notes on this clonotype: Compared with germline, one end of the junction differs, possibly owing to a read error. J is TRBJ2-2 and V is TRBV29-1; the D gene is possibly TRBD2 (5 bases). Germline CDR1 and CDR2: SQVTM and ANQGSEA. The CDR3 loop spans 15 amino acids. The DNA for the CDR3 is TGCAGCGTCGCGCCGACACGCTCGAACACCGGGGAGCTGTTCTTT. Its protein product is CSVAPTRSNTGELFF.

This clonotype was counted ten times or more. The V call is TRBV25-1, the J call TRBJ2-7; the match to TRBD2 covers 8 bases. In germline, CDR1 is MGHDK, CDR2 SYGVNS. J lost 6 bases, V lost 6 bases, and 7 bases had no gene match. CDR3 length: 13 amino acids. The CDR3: CASSLAGSFEQYF. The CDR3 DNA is TGTGCCAGCAGCTTAGCGGGAAGTTTCGAGCAGTACTTC.

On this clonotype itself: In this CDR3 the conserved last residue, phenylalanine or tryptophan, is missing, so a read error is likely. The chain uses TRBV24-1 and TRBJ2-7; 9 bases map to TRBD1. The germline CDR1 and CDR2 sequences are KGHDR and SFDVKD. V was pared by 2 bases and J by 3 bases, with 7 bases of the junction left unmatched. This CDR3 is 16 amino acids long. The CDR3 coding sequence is TGTGCCACCAGTGATTCTCGGACAGGGGATGACTACGAGCAGTACTAC. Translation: CATSDSRTGDDYEQYY.

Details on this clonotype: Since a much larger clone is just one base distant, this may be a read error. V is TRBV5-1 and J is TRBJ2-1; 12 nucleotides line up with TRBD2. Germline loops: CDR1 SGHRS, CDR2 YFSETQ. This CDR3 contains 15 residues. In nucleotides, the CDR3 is TGCGCCAGCAGCTTGGGACTAGCGGGAGTTGGTGAGCTGTTCTTC. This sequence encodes CASSLGLAGVGELFF.

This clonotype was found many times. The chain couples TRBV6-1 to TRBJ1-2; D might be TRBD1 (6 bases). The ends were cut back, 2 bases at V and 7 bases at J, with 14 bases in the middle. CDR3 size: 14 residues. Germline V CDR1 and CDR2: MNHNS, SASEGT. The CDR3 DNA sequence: TGTGCCAGCAGTGAAATCCGGGGGCGGGCTGGCTACACCTTC. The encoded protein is CASSEIRGRAGYTF.

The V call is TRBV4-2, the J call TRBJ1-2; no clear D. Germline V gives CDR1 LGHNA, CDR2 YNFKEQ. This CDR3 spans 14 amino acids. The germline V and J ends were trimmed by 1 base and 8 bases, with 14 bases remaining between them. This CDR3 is CASSQVEVAEGYTF. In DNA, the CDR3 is TGTGCCAGCAGCCAAGTGGAGGTGGCAGAGGGCTACACCTTC.

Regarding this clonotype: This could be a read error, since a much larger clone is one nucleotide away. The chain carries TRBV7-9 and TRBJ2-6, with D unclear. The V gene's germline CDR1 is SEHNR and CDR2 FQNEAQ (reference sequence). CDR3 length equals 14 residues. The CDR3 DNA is TGTGCCGGCAGCACGACTCTTGGGGCCAACGTCCTGACTTTC. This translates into CAGSTTLGANVLTF.

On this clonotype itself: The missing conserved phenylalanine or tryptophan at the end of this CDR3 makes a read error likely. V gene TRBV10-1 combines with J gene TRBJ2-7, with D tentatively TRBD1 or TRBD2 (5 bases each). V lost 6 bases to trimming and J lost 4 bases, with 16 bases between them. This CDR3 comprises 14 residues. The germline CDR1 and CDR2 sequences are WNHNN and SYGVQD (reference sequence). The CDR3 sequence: CASSRDQSSYEQYL. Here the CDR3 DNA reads TGCGCCAGCAGCCGGGACCAGAGCTCTTACGAGCAGTACTTA.

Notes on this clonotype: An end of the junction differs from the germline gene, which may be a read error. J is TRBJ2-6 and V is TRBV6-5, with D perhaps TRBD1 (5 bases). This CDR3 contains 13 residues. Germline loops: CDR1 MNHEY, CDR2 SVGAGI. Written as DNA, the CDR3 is TGTGTCAGCAGGCCACCTGGGGCCAACGCCCTGACTTTC. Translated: CVSRPPGANALTF.

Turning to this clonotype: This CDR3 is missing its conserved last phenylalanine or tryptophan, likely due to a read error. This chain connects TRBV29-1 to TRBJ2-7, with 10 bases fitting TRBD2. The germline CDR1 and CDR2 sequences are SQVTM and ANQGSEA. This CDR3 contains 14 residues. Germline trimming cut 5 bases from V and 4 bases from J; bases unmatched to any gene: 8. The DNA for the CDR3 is TGCAGCGTTCGCCTAGCGGGAGCGTCATACGAGCAGTACTTA. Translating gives CSVRLAGASYEQYL.

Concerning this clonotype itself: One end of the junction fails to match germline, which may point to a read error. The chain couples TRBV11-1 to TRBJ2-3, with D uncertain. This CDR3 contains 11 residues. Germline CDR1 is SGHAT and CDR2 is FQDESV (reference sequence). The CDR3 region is CTSSLLLVLYF. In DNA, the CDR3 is TGTACCAGCAGCCTTCTCCTAGTTCTGTATTTT.

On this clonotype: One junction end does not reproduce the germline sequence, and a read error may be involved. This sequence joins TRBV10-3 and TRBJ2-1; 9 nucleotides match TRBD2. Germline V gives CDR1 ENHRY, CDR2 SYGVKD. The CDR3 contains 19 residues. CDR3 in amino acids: CAMKQGGMGAGGSYNEQFF. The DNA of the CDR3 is TGTGCCATGAAACAGGGAGGCATGGGAGCGGGGGGCTCCTACAATGAGCAATTCTTC.

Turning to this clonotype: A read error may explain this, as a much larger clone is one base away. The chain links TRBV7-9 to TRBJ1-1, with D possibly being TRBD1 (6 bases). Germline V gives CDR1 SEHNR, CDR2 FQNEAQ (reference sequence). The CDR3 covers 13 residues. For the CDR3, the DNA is TGTACCAGCAGCTTAGTAGGGGGCACTGAAGCTTTCTTT. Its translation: CTSSLVGGTEAFF.

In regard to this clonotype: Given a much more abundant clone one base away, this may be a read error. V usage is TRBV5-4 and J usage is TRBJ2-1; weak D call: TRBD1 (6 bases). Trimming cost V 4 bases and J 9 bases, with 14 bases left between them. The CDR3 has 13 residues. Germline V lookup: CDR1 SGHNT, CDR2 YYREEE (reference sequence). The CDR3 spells CASSTPRQVEQFF. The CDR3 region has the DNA TGTGCCAGCAGCACGCCCCGACAGGTTGAGCAGTTCTTC. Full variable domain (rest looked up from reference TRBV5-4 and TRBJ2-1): ETGVTQSPTHLIKTRGQQVTLRCSSQSGHNTVSWYQQALGQGPQFIFQYYREEENGRGNFPPRFSGLQFPNYSSELNVNALELDDSALYLCASSTPRQVEQFFGPGTRLTVL.

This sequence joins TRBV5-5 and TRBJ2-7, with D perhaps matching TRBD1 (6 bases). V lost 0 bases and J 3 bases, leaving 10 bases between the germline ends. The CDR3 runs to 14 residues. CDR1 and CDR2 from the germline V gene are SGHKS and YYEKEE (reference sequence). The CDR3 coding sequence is TGTGCCAGCAGCTTGGACAGGGCTAACTACGAGCAGTACTTC. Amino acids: CASSLDRANYEQYF.

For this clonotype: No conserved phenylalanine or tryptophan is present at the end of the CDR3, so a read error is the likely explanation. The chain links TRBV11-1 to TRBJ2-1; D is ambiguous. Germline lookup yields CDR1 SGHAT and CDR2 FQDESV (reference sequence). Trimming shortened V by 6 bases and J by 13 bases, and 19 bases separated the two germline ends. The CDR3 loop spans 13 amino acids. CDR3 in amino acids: CASSYLSWGEQFC. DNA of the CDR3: TGTGCCAGCAGTTACCTTTCCTGGGGTGAACAGTTCTGC.

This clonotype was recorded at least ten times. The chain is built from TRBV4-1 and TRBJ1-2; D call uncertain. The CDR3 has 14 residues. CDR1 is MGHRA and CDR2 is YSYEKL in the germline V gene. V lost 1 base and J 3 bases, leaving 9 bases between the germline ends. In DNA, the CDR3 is TGCGCCAGCAGCCAAGTCGCTCAGTACTATGGCTACACCTTC. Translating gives CASSQVAQYYGYTF.

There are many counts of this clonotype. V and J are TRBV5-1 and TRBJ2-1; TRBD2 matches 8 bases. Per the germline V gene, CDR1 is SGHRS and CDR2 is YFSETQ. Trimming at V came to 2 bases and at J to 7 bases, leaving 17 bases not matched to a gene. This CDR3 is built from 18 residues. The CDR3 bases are TGCGCCAGCAGCTTTCAGCCTAGCGGGTCTAATCTTAGGAATGAGCAGTTCTTC. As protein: CASSFQPSGSNLRNEQFF.

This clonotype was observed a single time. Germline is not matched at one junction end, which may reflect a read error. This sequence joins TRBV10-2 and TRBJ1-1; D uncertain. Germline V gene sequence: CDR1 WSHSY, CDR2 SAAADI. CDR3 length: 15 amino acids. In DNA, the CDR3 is TGCGTCAGCAGTGAATGGAGCACTCTGAACACTGGAGCTTTCTTT. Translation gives CVSSEWSTLNTGAFF.

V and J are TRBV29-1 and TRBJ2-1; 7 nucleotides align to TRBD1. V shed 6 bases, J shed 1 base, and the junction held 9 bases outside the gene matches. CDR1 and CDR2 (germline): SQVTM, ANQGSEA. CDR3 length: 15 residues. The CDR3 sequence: CSVRRQGASYNEQFF. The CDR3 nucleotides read TGCAGCGTCCGCAGACAGGGTGCATCCTACAATGAGCAGTTCTTC.

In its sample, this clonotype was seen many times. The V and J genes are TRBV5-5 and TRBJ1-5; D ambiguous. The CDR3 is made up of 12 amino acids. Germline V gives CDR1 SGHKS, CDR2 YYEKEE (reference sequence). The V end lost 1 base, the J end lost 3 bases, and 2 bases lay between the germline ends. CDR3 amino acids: CASSLLNQPQHF. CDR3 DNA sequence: TGTGCCAGCAGCTTGCTCAATCAGCCCCAGCATTTT.

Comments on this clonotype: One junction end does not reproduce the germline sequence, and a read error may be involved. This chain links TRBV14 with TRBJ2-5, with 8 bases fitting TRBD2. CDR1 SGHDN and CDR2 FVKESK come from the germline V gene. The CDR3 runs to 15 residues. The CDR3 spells CASSQGLARTEIQYF. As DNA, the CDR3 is TGTGCCAGCAGCCAAGGACTAGCGAGAACAGAGATCCAGTACTTC. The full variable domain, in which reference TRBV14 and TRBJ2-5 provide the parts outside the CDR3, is EAGVTQFPSHSVIEKGQTVTLRCDPISGHDNLYWYRRVMGKEIKFLLHFVKESKQDESGMPNNRFLAERTGGTYSTLKVQPAELEDSGVYFCASSQGLARTEIQYFGPGTRLLVL.

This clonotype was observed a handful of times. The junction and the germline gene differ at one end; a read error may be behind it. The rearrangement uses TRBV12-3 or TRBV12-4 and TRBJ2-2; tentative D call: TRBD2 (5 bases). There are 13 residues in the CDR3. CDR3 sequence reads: CASSESDTGELFF. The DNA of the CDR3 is TGTGCCAGCAGCGAATCGGATACCGGGGAACTGTTTTTT.

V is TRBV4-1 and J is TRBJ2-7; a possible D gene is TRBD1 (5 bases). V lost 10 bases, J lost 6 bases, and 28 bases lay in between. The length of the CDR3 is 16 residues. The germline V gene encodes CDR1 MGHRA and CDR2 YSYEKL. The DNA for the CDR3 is TGCGCCAAGAGCCAAGAGACAGCCTGGGATGGTCCCGAGCAGTACTTC. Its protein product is CAKSQETAWDGPEQYF.

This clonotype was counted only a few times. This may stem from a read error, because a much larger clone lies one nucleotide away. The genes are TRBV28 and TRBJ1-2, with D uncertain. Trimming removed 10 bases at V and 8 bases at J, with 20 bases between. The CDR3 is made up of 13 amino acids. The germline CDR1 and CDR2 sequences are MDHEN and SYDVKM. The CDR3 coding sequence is TGTGCCATCAGACCTACCGGGGTAGGCGGCTACACCTTC. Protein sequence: CAIRPTGVGGYTF.

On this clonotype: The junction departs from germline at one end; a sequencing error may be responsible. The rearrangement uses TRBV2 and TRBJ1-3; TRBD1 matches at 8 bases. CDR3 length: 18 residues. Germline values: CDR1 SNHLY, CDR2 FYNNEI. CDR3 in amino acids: CAGRARSGTGDSGNTIYF. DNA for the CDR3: TGTGCCGGCAGAGCAAGATCCGGGACAGGCGACTCTGGAAACACCATATATTTT.

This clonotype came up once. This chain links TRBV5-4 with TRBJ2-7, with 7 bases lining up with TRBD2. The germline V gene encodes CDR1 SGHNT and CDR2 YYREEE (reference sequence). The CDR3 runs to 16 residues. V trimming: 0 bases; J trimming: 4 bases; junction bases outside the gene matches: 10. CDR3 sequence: CASSLALSSGTYEQYF. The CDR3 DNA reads TGTGCCAGCAGCTTGGCCTTGTCTAGCGGAACATACGAGCAGTACTTC.

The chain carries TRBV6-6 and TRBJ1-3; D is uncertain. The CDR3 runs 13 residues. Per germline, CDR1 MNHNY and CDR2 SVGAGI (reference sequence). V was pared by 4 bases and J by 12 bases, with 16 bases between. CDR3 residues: CASSSSSQSGIYF. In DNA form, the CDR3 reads TGTGCCAGCAGTTCTTCATCACAATCCGGCATATATTTT.

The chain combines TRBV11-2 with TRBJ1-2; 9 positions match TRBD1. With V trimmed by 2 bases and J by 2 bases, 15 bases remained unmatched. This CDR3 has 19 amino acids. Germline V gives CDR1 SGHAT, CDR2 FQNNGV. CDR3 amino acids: CASSLYNAASGQGNYGYTF. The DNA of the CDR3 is TGTGCCAGCAGCTTATATAACGCCGCCTCGGGACAGGGAAACTATGGCTACACCTTC.

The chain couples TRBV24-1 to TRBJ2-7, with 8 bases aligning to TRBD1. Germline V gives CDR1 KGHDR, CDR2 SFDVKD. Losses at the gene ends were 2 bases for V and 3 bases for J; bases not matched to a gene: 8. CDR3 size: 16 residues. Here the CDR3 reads CATSDSRTGYDYEQYF. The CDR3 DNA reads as TGTGCCACCAGTGATTCTCGGACAGGGTATGACTACGAGCAGTACTTC.